A single T cell receptor beta chain is shown here with its context. Its specificity is unknown. The authors made the TRB cDNA libraries by 5' RACE using UMI labels. For each CDR3 protein, TCRdb gives one entry from its re-call of the 5' RACE reads, without DNA. The sample shows tens of thousands of distinct CDR3 sequences, and around 0.58% sits with its ten largest clones. The sample belongs to a study of CXCR3-negative and CXCR3-positive naive CD8 T cells. The wider study: TRB reads totalled about 135 million, about 1.5 +/- 0.3 million per library.

Notes on the study in general: Naive subsets did not differ in surface CD5, and the authors estimated TCR strength using properties of the TRB CDR3. More hydrophobic TRB CDR3s were found in CXCR3-positive naive cells than in CXCR3-negative naive cells. Whereas both naive subsets had comparably high diversity, memory CD8+ cells had much lower diversity.

Triplicate sorting captured about 300,000 cells each from every CD8+ T cell subset. This CDR3 is built from 14 residues. Germline CDR1 reads SGHAT; CDR2 reads FQNNGV. The rearrangement uses TRBV11-2 and TRBJ2-1. The TCR comes from a human donor in good health. Some clones in this sample may be carry-over from other donors' samples. The source material was naive CXCR3+ CD8+ T cells from blood. Described subset: CD45RO-CCR7+CD27+CD95- naive CD8+ T cells expressing CXCR3 (TNR3+). This chain's CDR3 is CASSLDLSFEEQFF.